The rows below give T cell receptor beta chains drawn from one sample of a study of vaccination and CD4 T cells after COVID-19. TCRdb redid the calling of the PCR reads with MiXCR, one entry per CDR3 protein. The table has 13,000 to 15,000 distinct CDR3 sequences, around 40% seen once. The antigens for these receptors are not known. Sequencing input: CD4+ T cells from blood, cultured in vitro. These receptors were obtained from a human donor who had recovered from COVID-19. CDR3s include the opening cysteine and the closing phenylalanine or tryptophan. Each record gives: clone size, V gene, D gene, J gene, CDR3 DNA, CDR3 protein. A D gene is named only where the DNA matches it firmly. For some rows the clone size is stated as once, few or many, or as a class when expanded; others skip it.

NA	TRBV6-5	NA	TRBJ1-1	TGTGCCAGCAGTTACTCGATAGGCGGCCGGAACACTGAAGCTTTCTTT	CASSYSIGGRNTEAFF
NA	TRBV30	NA	TRBJ1-1	TGTGCCTGGAGTTCAACCAGGGAAGCTTTCTTT	CAWSSTREAFF
medium-sized	TRBV20-1	NA	TRBJ1-1	TGCAGTGCTAGAGAACTATCTGTATGGATGAACACTGAAGCTTTCTTT	CSARELSVWMNTEAFF
NA	TRBV7-2	TRBD1	TRBJ2-1	TGTGCCAGCAGCTTCGACAGGGGGTCCTACAATGAGCAGTTCTTC	CASSFDRGSYNEQFF
NA	TRBV5-4	TRBD1	TRBJ2-1	TGTGCCAGCAGGTCGTCCGGGACAGGGGATTACAATGAGCAGTTCTTC	CASRSSGTGDYNEQFF
NA	TRBV20-1	TRBD1	TRBJ2-5	TGCAGTGCTTCGGACAGGGGGCGGGGAGAGACCCAGTACTTC	CSASDRGRGETQYF
NA	TRBV28	NA	TRBJ2-1	TGTGCCAGCAGTTCCAGGGGTTTGTCCTACAATGAGCAGTTCTTC	CASSSRGLSYNEQFF
few	TRBV5-4	NA	TRBJ1-1	TGTGCCAGCACCCTATATGTGGTGGGCATCACTGAAGCTTTCTTT	CASTLYVVGITEAFF
NA	TRBV12-3/TRBV12-4	NA	TRBJ1-2	TGTGCCAGCAGCCTACAGGCCTATGGCTACACCTTC	CASSLQAYGYTF
NA	TRBV6-1	TRBD2	TRBJ2-2	TGTGCCAGCAGTGAAATGTTAGCGGGAGTGGGTACCGGGGAGCTGTTTTTT	CASSEMLAGVGTGELFF
NA	TRBV5-1	NA	TRBJ1-2	TGCGCCAGCAGCTTTAACGGCTATGGCTACACCTTC	CASSFNGYGYTF
few	TRBV12-3/TRBV12-4	TRBD2	TRBJ2-5	TGTGCCAGCAGCCTAGGCGGGGGTTTGATTAAAGAGACCCAGTACTTC	CASSLGGGLIKETQYF
few	TRBV2	NA	TRBJ2-3	TGTGCCAGCAGTGACGGGCAGTCAGATACGCAGTATTTT	CASSDGQSDTQYF
NA	TRBV28	TRBD2	TRBJ2-1	TGTGCCAGCAGTCCGGGGGGGCACCTCTCCTACAATGAGCAGTTCTTC	CASSPGGHLSYNEQFF
NA	TRBV5-6	TRBD1	TRBJ2-7	TGTGCCAGCAGCTTTTACCAGGGGGCGGGCTCCTACGAGCAGTACTTC	CASSFYQGAGSYEQYF
NA	TRBV4-1	NA	TRBJ2-6	TGCGCCAGCAGCCAAGCGGCCCGGAACTCTGGGGCCAACGTCCTGACTTTC	CASSQAARNSGANVLTF
NA	TRBV10-3	NA	TRBJ1-4	TGTGCCATCAGTGATTCGGGGCAGGAAAAACTGTTTTTT	CAISDSGQEKLFF
few	TRBV7-9	NA	TRBJ1-6	TGTGCCAGTCTGCAGGGGTCAGGCTCCTATAATTCACCCCTCCACTTT	CASLQGSGSYNSPLHF
NA	TRBV7-2	TRBD1	TRBJ2-1	TGCGCCAGCAGCTATGGGACAGATCCCTACAATGAGCAGTTCTTC	CASSYGTDPYNEQFF
NA	TRBV20-1	NA	TRBJ2-5	TGCAGTGCTAGAGATCGCTACCGGGACTCCTGGGGAGAGACCCAGTACTTC	CSARDRYRDSWGETQYF
NA	TRBV28	NA	TRBJ2-5	TGTGCCAGCTCCCCATTAGGGGCGGGGGAGACCCAGTACTTC	CASSPLGAGETQYF
NA	TRBV6-1	TRBD1	TRBJ1-1	TGTGCCAGCACCCCGGGGGGACAGGGAACGAACACTGAAGCTTTCTTT	CASTPGGQGTNTEAFF